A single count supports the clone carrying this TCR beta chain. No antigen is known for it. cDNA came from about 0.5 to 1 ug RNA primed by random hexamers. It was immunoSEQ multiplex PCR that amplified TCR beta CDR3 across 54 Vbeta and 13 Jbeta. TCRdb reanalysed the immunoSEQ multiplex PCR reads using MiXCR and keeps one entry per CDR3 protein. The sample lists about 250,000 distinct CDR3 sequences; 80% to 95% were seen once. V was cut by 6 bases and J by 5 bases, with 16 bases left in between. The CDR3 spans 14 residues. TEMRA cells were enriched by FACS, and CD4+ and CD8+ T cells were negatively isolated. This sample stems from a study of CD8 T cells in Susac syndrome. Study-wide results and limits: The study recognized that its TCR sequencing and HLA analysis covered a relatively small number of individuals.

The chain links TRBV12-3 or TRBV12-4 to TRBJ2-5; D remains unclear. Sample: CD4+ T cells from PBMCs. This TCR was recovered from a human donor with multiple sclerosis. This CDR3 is CASSYSRRTETQYF. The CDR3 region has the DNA TGTGCCAGCAGCTACTCGCGGAGAACCGAGACCCAGTACTTC.